Below, 13 T cell receptor beta chains from the same sample are listed, as sequenced in a study of blood T cell repertoires in COVID-19. Sequenced by immunoSEQ multiplex PCR; TCRdb stores in-frame clones only, minus some. This sample has about 300,000 clones, with around 90% found just once. Sequenced sample: peripheral blood. The receptors derive from a woman aged 45-65 years with COVID-19, enrolled during active disease.

The V gene is TRBV5-1, the J gene TRBJ2-1, with a possible D match to TRBD2 (6 bases). This CDR3 is 15 amino acids long. The germline V gene has CDR1 SGHRS and CDR2 YFSETQ. Trimming stripped 7 bases from V and 7 bases from J, with 21 bases between. CDR3 amino acids: CASGSNGGPWNEQFF. As DNA, the CDR3 is TGCGCCAGCGGATCGAACGGAGGGCCGTGGAATGAGCAGTTCTTC.

The chain employs TRBV19 and TRBJ1-3; D gene uncertain. The CDR3 sequence is 15 residues long. Trimming removed 3 bases at V and 0 bases at J, with 9 bases between. Germline CDR1 and CDR2: LNHDA and SQIVND (reference sequence). The CDR3 DNA reads TGTGCCAGTAGTATCGGACTTAGCTCTGGAAACACCATATATTTT. Its translation is CASSIGLSSGNTIYF.

The chain joins TRBV5-5 to TRBJ2-3, with 10 bases that match TRBD1. Per germline, CDR1 SGHKS and CDR2 YYEKEE (reference sequence). V gave up 3 bases and J gave up 4 bases; unmatched junction bases: 5. The CDR3 sequence is 15 residues long. In nucleotides, the CDR3 is TGTGCCAGCAGCTCAACCGGGACAGGGGCAGATACGCAGTATTTT. Amino acids: CASSSTGTGADTQYF. The entire variable domain, with the rest obtained from reference TRBV5-5 and TRBJ2-3, is as follows: DAGVTQSPTHLIKTRGQQVTLRCSPISGHKSVSWYQQVLGQGPQFIFQYYEKEERGRGNFPDRFSARQFPNYSSELNVNALLLGDSALYLCASSSTGTGADTQYFGPGTRLTVL.

This clone was observed a few times. The J gene is TRBJ1-6, the V gene TRBV27, with 11 bases aligning to TRBD1. The CDR3 spans 14 residues. Trimming took 6 bases from V and 7 from J; bases not matched to a gene: 2. CDR1 MNHEY and CDR2 SMNVEV come from the germline V gene (reference sequence). The DNA for the CDR3 is TGTGCCAGCAGGGGGACAGGGGGAAATTCACCCCTCCACTTT. Amino acid sequence: CASRGTGGNSPLHF.

The rearrangement uses TRBV25-1 and TRBJ1-2; D remains ambiguous. The CDR3 loop spans 13 amino acids. V was clipped by 1 base and J by 8 bases, with 11 bases between them. Germline V gene lookup returns CDR1 MGHDK and CDR2 SYGVNS. The DNA of the CDR3 is TGTGCCAGCAGTGAATGGGCGTCCCCCGGCTACACCTTC. Translated: CASSEWASPGYTF.

This chain joins TRBV10-1 and TRBJ1-2, with TRBD1 matching 12 bases. With V trimmed by 2 bases and J by 7 bases, 11 bases remained unmatched. CDR1 and CDR2 from the germline V gene are WNHNN and SYGVQD (reference sequence). This CDR3 is 17 amino acids long. The CDR3 sequence is CASSEGTGGAYVGGYTF. The CDR3 DNA is TGCGCCAGCAGTGAGGGGACAGGGGGCGCATACGTCGGTGGCTACACCTTC.

This chain uses TRBV5-4 with TRBJ1-2; TRBD1 aligns across 7 bases. The CDR3 is made up of 14 amino acids. Trimming at V came to 1 base and at J to 4 bases, leaving 4 bases not matched to a gene. In germline, CDR1 is SGHNT, CDR2 YYREEE (reference sequence). CDR3 residues: CASSLQGGGYGYTF. Here the CDR3 DNA reads TGTGCCAGCAGCTTGCAGGGGGGCGGCTATGGCTACACCTTC.

The chain carries TRBV13 and TRBJ2-1, with 13 nucleotides matching TRBD2. V lost 3 bases to trimming and J lost 9 bases; unmatched junction nucleotides: 2. CDR1 PRHDT and CDR2 FYEKMQ come from the germline V gene (reference sequence). The CDR3 loop spans 14 amino acids. As DNA, the CDR3 is TGTGCCAGCAGCTTGGGACTAGCGGGAATTGAGCAGTTCTTC. Translation: CASSLGLAGIEQFF.

The J gene is TRBJ2-5, the V gene TRBV2, with 10 bases lining up with TRBD2. Germline CDR1 and CDR2: SNHLY and FYNNEI. Trimming took 11 bases from V and 4 from J; bases not matched to a gene: 10. The CDR3 is 14 residues long. The DNA of the CDR3 is TGTGCCTCCCTAGCGGGAGAGGAGGTAGAGACCCAGTACTTC. Amino acid sequence: CASLAGEEVETQYF.

On this clone itself: Its ends do not fully match the called genes, so a read error is possible. This chain uses TRBV18 with TRBJ2-4; D is ambiguous. The CDR3 is 14 residues long. Germline V lookup: CDR1 KGHSH, CDR2 LQKENI. This CDR3 is CASSPPSPKNIQYF. The CDR3 nucleotides read TGTGCCAGCTCACCACCGAGCCCCAAGAACATTCAGTACTTC.

V usage is TRBV18 and J usage is TRBJ2-7, with TRBD2 as a possible D gene (6 bases). Per the germline V gene, CDR1 is KGHSH and CDR2 is LQKENI. The CDR3 covers 18 residues. V lost 0 bases, J lost 0 bases, and 18 bases lay in between. The CDR3 is CASSPPIVYRGNSYEQYF. CDR3 in DNA: TGTGCCAGCTCACCACCGATTGTCTATCGCGGGAACTCCTACGAGCAGTACTTC.

V is TRBV10-3 and J is TRBJ1-1; D remains unclear. The V and J ends lost 2 bases and 1 base respectively, with 8 bases between them. Per the germline V gene, CDR1 is ENHRY and CDR2 is SYGVKD. CDR3 length equals 14 residues. Here the CDR3 reads CAISEVESNTEAFF. The DNA for the CDR3 is TGTGCCATCAGTGAGGTGGAGTCGAACACTGAAGCTTTCTTT.

This chain joins TRBV3-1 (or the pseudogene TRBV3-2) and TRBJ1-2; maybe TRBD1 (5 bases). Trimming cost V 6 bases and J 5 bases, with 13 bases left between them. Germline lookup yields CDR1 LGHDT and CDR2 YNNKEL (reference sequence). This CDR3 has 13 amino acids. The DNA of the CDR3 is TGTGCCAGCAGGGGGGGGGTTTGGTATGGCTACACCTTC. Residues: CASRGGVWYGYTF.